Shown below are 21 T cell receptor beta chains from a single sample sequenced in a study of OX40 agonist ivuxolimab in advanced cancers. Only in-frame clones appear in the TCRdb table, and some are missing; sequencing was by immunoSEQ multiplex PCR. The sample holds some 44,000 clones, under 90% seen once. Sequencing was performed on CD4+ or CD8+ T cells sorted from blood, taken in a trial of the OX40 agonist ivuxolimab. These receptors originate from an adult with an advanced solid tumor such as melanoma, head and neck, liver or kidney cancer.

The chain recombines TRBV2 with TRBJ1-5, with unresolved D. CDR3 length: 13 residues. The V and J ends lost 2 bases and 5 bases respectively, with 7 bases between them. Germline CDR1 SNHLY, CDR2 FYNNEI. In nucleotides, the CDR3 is TGTGCCAGCAGTGAACTGAGGGATCAGCCCCAGCATTTT. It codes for CASSELRDQPQHF.

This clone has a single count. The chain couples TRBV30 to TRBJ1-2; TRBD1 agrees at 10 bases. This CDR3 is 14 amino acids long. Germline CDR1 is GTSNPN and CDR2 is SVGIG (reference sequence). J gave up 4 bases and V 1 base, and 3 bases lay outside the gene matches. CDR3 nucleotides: TGTGCCTGGAGTGGGACAGGGGGGAGCTATGGCTACACCTTC. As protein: CAWSGTGGSYGYTF.

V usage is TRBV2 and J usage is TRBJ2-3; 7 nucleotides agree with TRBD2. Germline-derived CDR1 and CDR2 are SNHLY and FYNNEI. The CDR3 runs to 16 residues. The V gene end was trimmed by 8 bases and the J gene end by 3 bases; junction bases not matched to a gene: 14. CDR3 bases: TGTGCCAGCGGAGGGAGGGCCATTTTAGGGACAGATACGCAGTATTTT. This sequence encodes CASGGRAILGTDTQYF.

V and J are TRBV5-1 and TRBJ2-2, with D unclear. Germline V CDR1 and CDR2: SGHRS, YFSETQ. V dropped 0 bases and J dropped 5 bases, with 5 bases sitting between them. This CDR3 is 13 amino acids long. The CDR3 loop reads CASSLGLTGELFF. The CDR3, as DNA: TGCGCCAGCAGCTTGGGGCTGACCGGGGAGCTGTTTTTT.

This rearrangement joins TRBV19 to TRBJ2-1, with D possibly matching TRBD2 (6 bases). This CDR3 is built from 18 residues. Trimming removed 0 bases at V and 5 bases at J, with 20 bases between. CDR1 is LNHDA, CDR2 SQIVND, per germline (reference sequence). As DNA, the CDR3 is TGTGCCAGTAGTATAGATACTGGGTACCGGGACTTCAACAATGAGCAGTTCTTC. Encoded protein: CASSIDTGYRDFNNEQFF.

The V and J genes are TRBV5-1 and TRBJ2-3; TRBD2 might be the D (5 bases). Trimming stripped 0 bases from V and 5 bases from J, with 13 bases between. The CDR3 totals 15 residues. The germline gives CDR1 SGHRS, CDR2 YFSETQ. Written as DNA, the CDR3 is TGCGCCAGCAGCTTGGGCGGGCTTCAGGAAGATACGCAGTATTTT. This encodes CASSLGGLQEDTQYF.

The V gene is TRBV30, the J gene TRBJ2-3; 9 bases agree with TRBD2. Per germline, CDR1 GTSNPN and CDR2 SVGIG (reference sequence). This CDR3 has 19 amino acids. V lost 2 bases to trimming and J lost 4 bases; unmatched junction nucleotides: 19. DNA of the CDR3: TGTGCCTGGAGTTCCCGGGGACTGGCGGGAGGGCTCCTACCAGATACGCAGTATTTT. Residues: CAWSSRGLAGGLLPDTQYF. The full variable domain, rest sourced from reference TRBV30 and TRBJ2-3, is SQTIHQWPATLVQPVGSPLSLECTVEGTSNPNLYWYRQAAGRGLQLLFYSVGIGQISSEVPQNLSASRPQDRQFILSSKKLLLSDSGFYLCAWSSRGLAGGLLPDTQYFGPGTRLTVL.

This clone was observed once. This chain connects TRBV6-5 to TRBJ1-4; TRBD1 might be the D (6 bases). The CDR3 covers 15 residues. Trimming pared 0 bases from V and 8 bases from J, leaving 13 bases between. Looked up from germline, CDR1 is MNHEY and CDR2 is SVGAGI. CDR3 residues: CASSYSFGQTEKLFF. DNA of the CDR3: TGTGCCAGCAGTTACTCGTTTGGACAGACGGAAAAACTGTTTTTT.

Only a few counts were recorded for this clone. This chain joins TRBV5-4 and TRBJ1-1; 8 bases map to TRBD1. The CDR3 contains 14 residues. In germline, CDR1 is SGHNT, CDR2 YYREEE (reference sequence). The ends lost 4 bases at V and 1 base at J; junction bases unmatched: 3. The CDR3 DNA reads TGTGCCAGCAGCCCAGGACAGGGGAACACTGAAGCTTTCTTT. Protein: CASSPGQGNTEAFF.

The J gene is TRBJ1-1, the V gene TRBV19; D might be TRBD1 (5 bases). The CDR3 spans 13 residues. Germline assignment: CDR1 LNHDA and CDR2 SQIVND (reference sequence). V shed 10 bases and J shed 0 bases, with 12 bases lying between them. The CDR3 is CATLGGLNTEAFF. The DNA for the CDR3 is TGTGCCACCCTCGGGGGTTTGAACACTGAAGCTTTCTTT.

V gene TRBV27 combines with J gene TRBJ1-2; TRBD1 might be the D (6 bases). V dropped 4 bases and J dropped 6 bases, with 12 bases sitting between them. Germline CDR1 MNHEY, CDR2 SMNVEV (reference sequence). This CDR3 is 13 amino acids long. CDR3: CASSSRQADGYTF. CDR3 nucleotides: TGTGCCAGCAGTTCCCGACAGGCGGATGGCTACACCTTC.

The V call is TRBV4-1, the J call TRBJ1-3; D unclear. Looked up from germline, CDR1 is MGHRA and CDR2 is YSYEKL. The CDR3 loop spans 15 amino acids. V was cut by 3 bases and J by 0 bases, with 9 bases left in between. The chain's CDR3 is CASSQIGFSGNTIYF. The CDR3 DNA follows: TGCGCCAGCAGCCAGATAGGTTTCTCTGGAAACACCATATATTTT.

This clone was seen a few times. CDR3 in amino acids: CASSLIAPGQRANEQFF. The CDR3 nucleotides read TGTGCCAGCTCACTAATTGCCCCCGGGCAGCGGGCCAATGAGCAGTTCTTC. The chain links TRBV18 to TRBJ2-1; TRBD2 is a possible D gene (6 bases). The CDR3 sequence is 17 residues long. V lost 4 bases, J lost 6 bases, and 22 bases lay in between. Germline CDR1 is KGHSH and CDR2 is LQKENI. Drawing the rest from reference TRBV18 and TRBJ2-1, the complete variable domain is NAGVMQNPRHLVRRRGQEARLRCSPMKGHSHVYWYRQLPEEGLKFMVYLQKENIIDESGMPKERFSAEFPKEGPSILRIQQVVRGDSAAYFCASSLIAPGQRANEQFFGPGTRLTVL.

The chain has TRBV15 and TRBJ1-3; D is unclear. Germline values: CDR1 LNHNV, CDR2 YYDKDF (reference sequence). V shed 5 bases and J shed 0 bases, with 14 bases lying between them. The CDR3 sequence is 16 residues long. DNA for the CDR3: TGTGCCACCAGCCTCTCCTTTCATAGCTCTGGAAACACCATATATTTT. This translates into CATSLSFHSSGNTIYF.

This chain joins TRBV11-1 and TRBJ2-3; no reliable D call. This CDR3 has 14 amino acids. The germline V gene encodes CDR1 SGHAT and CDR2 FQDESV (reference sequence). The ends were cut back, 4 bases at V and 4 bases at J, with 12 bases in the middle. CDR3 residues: CASSWYRGPDTQYF. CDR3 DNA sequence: TGTGCCAGCAGCTGGTACAGAGGTCCAGATACGCAGTATTTT.

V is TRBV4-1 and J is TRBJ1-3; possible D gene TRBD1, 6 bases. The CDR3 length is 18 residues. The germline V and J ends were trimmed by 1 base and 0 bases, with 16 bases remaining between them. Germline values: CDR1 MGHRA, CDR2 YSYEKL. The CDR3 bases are TGCGCCAGCAGCCAAGGGGGGACACAGATCATCTCTGGAAACACCATATATTTT. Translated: CASSQGGTQIISGNTIYF.

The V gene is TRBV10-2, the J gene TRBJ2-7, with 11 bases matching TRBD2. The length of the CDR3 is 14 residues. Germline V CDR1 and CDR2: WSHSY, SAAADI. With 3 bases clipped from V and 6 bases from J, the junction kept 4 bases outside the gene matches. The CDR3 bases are TGCGCCAGCAGTGACCTAGCGGGAGGAGTCGAGCAGTACTTC. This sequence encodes CASSDLAGGVEQYF.

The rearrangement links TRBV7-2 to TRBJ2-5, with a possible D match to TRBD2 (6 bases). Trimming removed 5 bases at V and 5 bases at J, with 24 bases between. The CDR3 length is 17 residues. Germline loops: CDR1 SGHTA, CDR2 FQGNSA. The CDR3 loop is CASSPGTPGNGAETQYF. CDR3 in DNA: TGTGCCAGCAGCCCCGGGACTCCCGGGAATGGGGCGGAGACCCAGTACTTC.

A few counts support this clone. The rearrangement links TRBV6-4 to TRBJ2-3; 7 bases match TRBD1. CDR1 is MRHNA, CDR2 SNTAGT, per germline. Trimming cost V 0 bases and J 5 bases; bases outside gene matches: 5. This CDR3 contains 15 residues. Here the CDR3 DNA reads TGTGCCAGCAGTGACTCTCAAGGGGGCAGAGATACGCAGTATTTT. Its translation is CASSDSQGGRDTQYF.

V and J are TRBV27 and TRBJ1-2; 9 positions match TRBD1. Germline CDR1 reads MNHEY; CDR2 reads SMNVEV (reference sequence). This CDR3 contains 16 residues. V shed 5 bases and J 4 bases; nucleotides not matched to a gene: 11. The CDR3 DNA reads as TGTGCCAGCAGTACCCGACAGGGGGATCTTAGCTATGGCTACACCTTC. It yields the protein CASSTRQGDLSYGYTF.

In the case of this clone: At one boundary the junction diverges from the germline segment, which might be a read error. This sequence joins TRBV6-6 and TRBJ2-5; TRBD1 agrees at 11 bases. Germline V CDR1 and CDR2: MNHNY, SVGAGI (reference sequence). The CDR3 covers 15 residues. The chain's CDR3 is CAISRDRGYQETQYF. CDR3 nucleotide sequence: TGTGCCATCAGTAGGGACAGGGGGTACCAAGAGACCCAGTACTTC.